This T cell receptor (beta chain) was retrieved from a study of response to subunit inactivated influenza vaccine. The V end lost 0 bases, the J end lost 4 bases, and 11 bases lay between the germline ends. This CDR3 is 15 amino acids long. Germline V gene lookup returns CDR1 MGHRA and CDR2 YSYEKL. About this clonotype itself: Its target is not known.

TCRdb re-analysed the RT-PCR reads in MiXCR, keeping a single row per CDR3 protein. The sample has hundreds of thousands of distinct CDR3 sequences; roughly 9.8% are singletons. Study-wide points: It was suggested by the authors that few new T cells are recruited by each seasonal influenza vaccination.

The clonotype was recovered from a man between 45 and 60 years old who received an inactivated influenza vaccine. V and J are TRBV4-1 and TRBJ2-3; D is undetermined. Sample: PBMCs from blood, taken more than 35 days after vaccination. CDR3 nucleotides: TGCGCCAGCAGCCAAGACGGCGGAAAGGCAGATACGCAGTATTTT. It is translated as CASSQDGGKADTQYF.